The 30 T cell receptor beta chains listed next were all sequenced from one sample in a study of shared clonotypes between healthy human individuals (dated by TCRdb to 2018 to 2020). The protocol used for the library was the immunoSEQ multiplex PCR assay. As stored in TCRdb, this immuneACCESS dataset retains in-frame rearrangements with V and J assigned. A fraction of the clones does not appear; measured against another copy, unresolved V genes explain less than half of the discrepancy, and the remainder lacks a known reason. For this sample the table gives roughly 2 million clones, of which approximately 96% were detected only once. The ten top clones hold about 0.13% of the sample. Sequences were obtained from naive CD4+ T cells sorted from blood. In the paper's terms, the cell subset or site label means: CD45RA+ positively selected. The receptors stem from a man between 18 and 35 years old in good health.

To note about this clone: The same CDR3 is also encoded by other DNA sequences in this sample. The chain couples TRBV5-1 to TRBJ2-7, with 7 bases lining up with TRBD2. The CDR3 covers 14 residues. Germline V gene data show CDR1 as SGHRS and CDR2 as YFSETQ. After removal of 2 bases from V and 2 bases from J, the junction contained 4 bases not matched to a gene. CDR3 bases: TGCGCCAGCAGCTTAACTAGCGCTACCTACGAGCAGTACTTC. This translates into CASSLTSATYEQYF. Supplemented by reference TRBV5-1 and TRBJ2-7, the full variable domain reads KAGVTQTPRYLIKTRGQQVTLSCSPISGHRSVSWYQQTPGQGLQFLFEYFSETQRNKGNFPGRFSGRQFSNSRSEMNVSTLELGDSALYLCASSLTSATYEQYFGPGTRLTVT.

The CDR3: CASSLSRGQVLSPLHF. CDR3 DNA sequence: TGTGCCAGCAGTTTATCGCGGGGGCAGGTCCTTTCACCCCTCCACTTT. The V call is TRBV27, the J call TRBJ1-6; D perhaps matches TRBD1 (6 bases). The length of the CDR3 is 16 residues. CDR1 is MNHEY and CDR2 is SMNVEV in the germline V gene (reference sequence). With 0 bases removed from V and 9 bases from J, the gap between germline ends came to 15 bases.

The rearrangement joins TRBV16 to TRBJ1-2; a weak D match, TRBD1 (5 bases). Deletions cut 4 bases from V and 5 bases from J, with 17 bases between. This CDR3 has 15 amino acids. CDR1 and CDR2 (germline): KGHSY, FQNENV. The chain's CDR3 is CASSRPGTALYGYTF. CDR3 nucleotide sequence: TGTGCCAGCAGCCGTCCCGGGACGGCCTTATATGGCTACACCTTC.

The V and J genes are TRBV6-6 and TRBJ2-5, with 8 bases fitting TRBD2. The trim removed 2 bases at V and 4 bases at J, leaving 9 bases unmatched. The germline V gene encodes CDR1 MNHNY and CDR2 SVGAGI (reference sequence). CDR3 size: 16 residues. CDR3 protein: CASSYRAGGTGETQYF. DNA of the CDR3: TGTGCCAGCAGTTACCGCGCGGGGGGAACCGGAGAGACCCAGTACTTC.

The chain is built from TRBV6-1 and TRBJ2-7, with TRBD2 matching over 7 bases. V trimming: 6 bases; J trimming: 2 bases; junction bases outside the gene matches: 7. The CDR3 runs to 14 residues. The germline V gene encodes CDR1 MNHNS and CDR2 SASEGT. Here the CDR3 DNA reads TGTGCCAGCAGAAAGGGTAGCGGGCCCTACGAGCAGTACTTC. The encoded protein is CASRKGSGPYEQYF.

The V and J genes are TRBV5-4 and TRBJ2-7; D unclear. Germline V gives CDR1 SGHNT, CDR2 YYREEE (reference sequence). V was pared by 3 bases and J by 2 bases, with 6 bases between. The CDR3 covers 12 residues. The CDR3 spells CASSSQPYEQYF. CDR3 sequence (DNA): TGTGCCAGCAGCTCACAACCCTACGAGCAGTACTTC.

The chain links TRBV28 to TRBJ2-7; 8 bases match TRBD1. Per germline, CDR1 MDHEN and CDR2 SYDVKM. The CDR3 runs 14 residues. The V gene end was trimmed by 6 bases and the J gene end by 7 bases; junction bases not matched to a gene: 11. This CDR3 reads CASSIGTGFLEQYF. CDR3 sequence (DNA): TGTGCCAGCAGCATCGGGACAGGCTTCTTGGAGCAGTACTTC.

V and J are TRBV2 and TRBJ2-7; D possibly corresponds to TRBD2 (6 bases). The CDR3 has 15 amino acids. Trimming left V 8 bases short and J 0 bases short, with 17 bases between. Per the germline V gene, CDR1 is SNHLY and CDR2 is FYNNEI. The DNA of the CDR3 is TGTGCCAGCTCGGGCGGGGCTTCGAGCTCCTACGAGCAGTACTTC. Its protein product is CASSGGASSSYEQYF.

This clone appeared once. The rearrangement joins TRBV6-5 to TRBJ2-3; 7 bases line up with TRBD2. Germline CDR1 reads MNHEY; CDR2 reads SVGAGI. With 0 bases clipped from V and 4 bases from J, the junction kept 4 bases outside the gene matches. The CDR3 sequence is 15 residues long. CDR3 region: CASSYSSGTADTQYF. The CDR3 nucleotides are TGTGCCAGCAGTTACTCAAGCGGGACTGCAGATACGCAGTATTTT.

V gene TRBV5-6 combines with J gene TRBJ2-1; 7 nucleotides agree with TRBD2. Germline V gene data show CDR1 as SGHDT and CDR2 as YYEEEE. The V gene end was trimmed by 0 bases and the J gene end by 1 base; junction bases not matched to a gene: 1. This CDR3 region has 15 residues. In nucleotides, the CDR3 is TGTGCCAGCAGCTTGGTGGGAGGGTCCTACAATGAGCAGTTCTTC. This translates into CASSLVGGSYNEQFF.

V gene TRBV18 combines with J gene TRBJ2-7, with 12 bases fitting TRBD2. Germline CDR1 and CDR2: KGHSH and LQKENI. V lost 3 bases and J lost 2; bases outside the gene matches: 11. This CDR3 has 18 residues. In nucleotides, the CDR3 is TGTGCCAGCTCACCCCGGACAGGAGGGACTAGCGGGCCCTACGAGCAGTACTTC. Its translation: CASSPRTGGTSGPYEQYF.

The V and J genes are TRBV7-9 and TRBJ2-2, with D possibly matching TRBD1 (6 bases). From germline, CDR1 is SEHNR and CDR2 FQNEAQ (reference sequence). The V and J ends lost 11 bases and 2 bases respectively, with 9 bases between them. The CDR3 covers 12 residues. The CDR3 nucleotides read TGTGCCGGTGGGGGCAACACCGGGGAGCTGTTTTTT. It codes for CAGGGNTGELFF.

The chain employs TRBV14 and TRBJ2-7; TRBD1 or TRBD2 may be the D gene (5 bases each). The CDR3 covers 14 residues. Germline loops: CDR1 SGHDN, CDR2 FVKESK. V was cut by 4 bases and J by 5 bases, with 15 bases left in between. CDR3 nucleotide sequence: TGTGCCAGCAGCCTGGGGGATCCCGTCAACGAGCAGTACTTC. Protein sequence: CASSLGDPVNEQYF.

This chain connects TRBV28 to TRBJ1-5; D is unclear. Between the trimmed V and J ends, which lost 2 bases and 0 bases, there was a span of 5 bases. The CDR3 runs 14 residues. The V gene's germline CDR1 is MDHEN and CDR2 SYDVKM. The CDR3 nucleotides read TGTGCCAGCAGTTTACGGGGTAGCAATCAGCCCCAGCATTTT. Translation gives CASSLRGSNQPQHF.

The chain is built from TRBV21-1 and TRBJ2-7; no DNA check was done on the table's D call, TRBD1. TRBV21-1 is recorded as a pseudogene. The CDR3 spans 15 residues. CDR3 in amino acids: CATQPPVGPSYEQYF. CDR3 coding DNA: TGTGCCACCCAGCCCCCGGTTGGGCCCTCCTACGAGCAGTACTTC.

This chain links TRBV5-1 with TRBJ1-1; D gene unclear. Trimming left V 4 bases short and J 8 bases short, with 12 bases between. The CDR3 has 12 residues. Germline CDR1 reads SGHRS; CDR2 reads YFSETQ. Here the CDR3 reads CASSQAGIEAFF. The DNA of the CDR3 is TGCGCCAGCAGCCAAGCCGGGATAGAAGCTTTCTTT. The full variable domain, its missing parts supplied by reference TRBV5-1 and TRBJ1-1, is KAGVTQTPRYLIKTRGQQVTLSCSPISGHRSVSWYQQTPGQGLQFLFEYFSETQRNKGNFPGRFSGRQFSNSRSEMNVSTLELGDSALYLCASSQAGIEAFFGQGTRLTVV.

The J gene is TRBJ2-2, the V gene TRBV7-9; D not resolved. V was shortened by 6 bases and J by 0 bases, with 17 bases between the two germline ends. The V gene's germline CDR1 is SEHNR and CDR2 FQNEAQ (reference sequence). The CDR3 sequence is 17 residues long. The CDR3 DNA sequence: TGTGCCAGCAGGGAGCGCCGGGTGGCAGCGAACACCGGGGAGCTGTTTTTT. Amino acids: CASRERRVAANTGELFF.

This chain links TRBV6-5 with TRBJ2-5; D perhaps matches TRBD2 (7 bases). The germline V and J ends were trimmed by 5 bases and 7 bases, with 17 bases remaining between them. The CDR3 has 14 residues. The germline gives CDR1 MNHEY, CDR2 SVGAGI. Here the CDR3 reads CASSLLGGGMTQYF. Written as DNA, the CDR3 is TGTGCCAGCAGTCTCCTCGGCGGGGGCATGACCCAGTACTTC.

This clone has only one observation. V and J are TRBV6-1 and TRBJ2-4; D unclear. This CDR3 region has 13 residues. Trimming pared 8 bases from V and 0 bases from J, leaving 8 bases between. Germline V lookup: CDR1 MNHNS, CDR2 SASEGT. This chain's CDR3 is CASVHLAKNIQYF. Here the CDR3 DNA reads TGTGCCAGCGTGCACCTAGCCAAAAACATTCAGTACTTC.

V and J are TRBV6-5 and TRBJ2-2; the D is unclear. CDR1 MNHEY and CDR2 SVGAGI come from the germline V gene. The V gene lost 2 bases and the J gene lost 0 bases, with 10 bases spanning the gap. The CDR3 totals 16 residues. The CDR3 protein is CASSYGLPTNTGELFF. CDR3 bases: TGTGCCAGCAGTTACGGGCTGCCTACGAACACCGGGGAGCTGTTTTTT.

The chain uses TRBV7-9 and TRBJ2-3, with D maybe TRBD2 (6 bases). Germline-derived CDR1 and CDR2 are SEHNR and FQNEAQ (reference sequence). The length of the CDR3 is 16 residues. V was pared by 3 bases and J by 2 bases, with 15 bases between. DNA of the CDR3: TGTGCCAGCAGCTTTGGGACGGACTATTACACAGATACGCAGTATTTT. Protein sequence: CASSFGTDYYTDTQYF.

The J gene is TRBJ2-7, the V gene TRBV7-2, with 10 positions matching TRBD2. V lost 2 bases and J lost 5; bases outside the gene matches: 6. The germline gives CDR1 SGHTA, CDR2 FQGNSA. The CDR3 runs 15 residues. CDR3 amino acids: CASSLQRTSGDEQYF. For the CDR3, the DNA is TGTGCCAGCAGCTTACAACGGACTAGCGGAGACGAGCAGTACTTC.

The chain employs TRBV6-1 and TRBJ1-1; no reliable D call. Deletions cut 4 bases from V and 2 bases from J, with 11 bases between. The CDR3 contains 14 residues. Germline V gene data show CDR1 as MNHNS and CDR2 as SASEGT. The DNA for the CDR3 is TGTGCCAGCAGTGGGGGAGTTGTAAACACTGAAGCTTTCTTT. Its translation is CASSGGVVNTEAFF.

The chain recombines TRBV6-5 with TRBJ1-2, with D uncertain. The V gene lost 6 bases and the J gene lost 5 bases, with 16 bases spanning the gap. CDR3 length: 14 residues. Germline assignment: CDR1 MNHEY and CDR2 SVGAGI. The CDR3 region has the DNA TGTGCCAGCAGCTTAGATGCCGGCAAATATGGCTACACCTTC. It yields the protein CASSLDAGKYGYTF.

A word on this clone: Additional DNA sequences in this sample encode the identical CDR3. The rearrangement joins TRBV9 to TRBJ1-1; perhaps TRBD1 as D (6 bases). The CDR3 runs to 14 residues. The V end was cut by 0 bases, the J end by 1 base, with 7 bases between. Germline-derived CDR1 and CDR2 are SGDLS and YYNGEE. The CDR3 DNA reads TGTGCCAGCAGCGTAGGGGGGGCGAACACTGAAGCTTTCTTT. This codes for CASSVGGANTEAFF.

In this sample, this clone turned up once. The chain employs TRBV30 and TRBJ1-3; 8 positions agree with TRBD1. The CDR3 is made up of 14 amino acids. V lost 5 bases, J lost 4 bases, and 7 bases stayed unmatched. Germline V lookup: CDR1 GTSNPN, CDR2 SVGIG (reference sequence). The CDR3 sequence: CAWGQGARGNTIYF. The CDR3 region has the DNA TGTGCCTGGGGCCAGGGGGCGAGGGGAAACACCATATATTTT.

The chain links TRBV2 to TRBJ2-3; 8 positions agree with TRBD2. J lost 0 bases, V lost 6 bases, and 8 bases had no gene match. CDR3 length: 16 amino acids. The germline V gene has CDR1 SNHLY and CDR2 FYNNEI. The CDR3 coding sequence is TGTGCCAGCAGCCTAGCGGGTGGACCTAGCACAGATACGCAGTATTTT. This codes for CASSLAGGPSTDTQYF.

The chain is built from TRBV30 and TRBJ1-2, with 10 bases aligning to TRBD1. The germline V gene encodes CDR1 GTSNPN and CDR2 SVGIG (reference sequence). This CDR3 spans 16 amino acids. J gave up 0 bases and V 1 base, and 5 bases lay outside the gene matches. The CDR3 region is CAWSGDRGLSNYGYTF. For the CDR3, the DNA is TGTGCCTGGAGTGGGGACAGGGGATTATCTAACTATGGCTACACCTTC.

Points on this clone: Other DNA sequences in the same sample also yield this CDR3. The rearrangement uses TRBV18 and TRBJ1-5; the D is unclear. Germline V gene data show CDR1 as KGHSH and CDR2 as LQKENI. The CDR3 is 13 amino acids. The ends were cut back, 5 bases at V and 1 base at J, with 6 bases in the middle. The CDR3 bases are TGTGCCAGCTCAAGGGCCAGCAATCAGCCCCAGCATTTT. Encoded protein: CASSRASNQPQHF.

The chain has TRBV15 and TRBJ1-1; TRBD1 matches 8 bases. Germline values: CDR1 LNHNV, CDR2 YYDKDF (reference sequence). Losses at the gene ends were 5 bases for V and 3 bases for J; bases not matched to a gene: 8. The CDR3 has 15 amino acids. In DNA form, the CDR3 reads TGTGCCACCAGCGCCCAGGGGGCTCGGGACACTGAAGCTTTCTTT. It codes for CATSAQGARDTEAFF.